These T cell receptor beta chains were read from a single sample in a study of CD8+CD57+ T cells in acquired aplastic anemia. In TCRdb, the reads were re-called with MiXCR into one record per CDR3 protein. This sample has about 210,000 distinct CDR3 sequences, with approximately 35% found just once. Source material: sorted CD4+, CD8+, or CD8+CD57+ T cells (not recorded which) from PBMCs. The receptors come from a human donor in good health, serving as a control. Both conserved end residues are part of each CDR3. Each record gives: D gene, CDR3 length, clone size, J gene, V gene, CDR3 DNA, CDR3 protein. A D gene is named only where the DNA matches it firmly. The listing skips clone size in some rows; elsewhere it reads once, few, many or a size class.

D: .
length: 13
size: .
J: TRBJ1-1
V: TRBV20-1
DNA: TGCAGTGCTCGGGTAGGAGCTAACACTGAAGCTTTCTTT
CDR3: CSARVGANTEAFF

D: TRBD1
length: 16
size: .
J: TRBJ1-6
V: TRBV11-1
DNA: TGTGCCAGCAGCCAAAGCGACAGGGGTGTCAATTCACCCCTCCACTTT
CDR3: CASSQSDRGVNSPLHF

D: TRBD2
length: 15
size: .
J: TRBJ2-1
V: TRBV5-6
DNA: TGTGCCAGCAGCCTGGGACTAGCGGGAGGTAGTGAGCAGTTCTTC
CDR3: CASSLGLAGGSEQFF

D: .
length: 14
size: .
J: TRBJ1-3
V: TRBV30
DNA: TGTGCCTGGATCTGGCCCGGGATCCGCAACACCATATATTTT
CDR3: CAWIWPGIRNTIYF

D: .
length: 14
size: .
J: TRBJ2-7
V: TRBV7-9
DNA: TGTGCCAGCAGCTTAGGTTCTAGTTTAGCCGAGCAGTACTTC
CDR3: CASSLGSSLAEQYF

D: TRBD1
length: 14
size: many
J: TRBJ1-2
V: TRBV20-1
DNA: TGCAGTGCTAGAGAACAGGGGGCAGGCCATGGCTACACCTTC
CDR3: CSAREQGAGHGYTF

D: TRBD1
length: 15
size: many
J: TRBJ1-1
V: TRBV7-8
DNA: TGTGCCAGCAGCACTTACAAGGGGGCTATAACTGAAGCTTTCTTT
CDR3: CASSTYKGAITEAFF

D: .
length: 14
size: many
J: TRBJ1-6
V: TRBV5-1
DNA: TGCGCCAGCAGGGGACACCTGGCTAATTCACCCCTCCACTTT
CDR3: CASRGHLANSPLHF

D: TRBD1
length: 15
size: .
J: TRBJ1-2
V: TRBV25-1
DNA: TGTGCCAGCAGTGCTAGAGGGACAGGGAATTATGGCTACACCTTC
CDR3: CASSARGTGNYGYTF

D: TRBD1
length: 15
size: many
J: TRBJ2-7
V: TRBV6-1
DNA: TGTGCCAGCAATACCGGGACAGGGGGCACTTACGAGCAGTACTTC
CDR3: CASNTGTGGTYEQYF

D: .
length: 14
size: many
J: TRBJ1-1
V: TRBV7-9
DNA: TGTGCCAGCAGCTTTTGGACAGAGAACACTGAAGCTTTCTTT
CDR3: CASSFWTENTEAFF

D: TRBD1
length: 15
size: many
J: TRBJ2-3
V: TRBV20-1
DNA: TGCAGTGCCAGGACCGGGGCAGGGGGCTCAGATACGCAGTATTTT
CDR3: CSARTGAGGSDTQYF

D: TRBD2
length: 13
size: .
J: TRBJ2-1
V: TRBV5-1
DNA: TGTGCCAGCAGCTTGAGTGGCGGGGGTGAGCAGTTCTTC
CDR3: CASSLSGGGEQFF

D: .
length: 15
size: .
J: TRBJ2-3
V: TRBV2
DNA: TGTGCCAGCTCACCCACAGGTTTCAGCACAGATACGCAGTATTTT
CDR3: CASSPTGFSTDTQYF

D: .
length: 14
size: .
J: TRBJ2-7
V: TRBV5-1
DNA: TGCGCCAGCAGCCTTATTCAGGGAGGTTACGAGCAGTACTTC
CDR3: CASSLIQGGYEQYF

D: TRBD1
length: 15
size: .
J: TRBJ1-2
V: TRBV19
DNA: TGTGCCAGTAAGATGGCGGGACAGGGGATGGATGGCTACACCTTC
CDR3: CASKMAGQGMDGYTF

D: .
length: 15
size: .
J: TRBJ1-2
V: TRBV12-5
DNA: TGTGCTAGTGGTTCACCCAACGGAGTACTCTATGGCTACACCTTC
CDR3: CASGSPNGVLYGYTF

D: TRBD1
length: 16
size: many
J: TRBJ1-3
V: TRBV19
DNA: TGTGCCAGTAGGGTGACAGGGGGCGATTCTGGAAACACCATATATTTT
CDR3: CASRVTGGDSGNTIYF

D: .
length: 13
size: few
J: TRBJ2-3
V: TRBV20-1
DNA: TGCAGTGCTAGAGCCCCCGGGGGAGATACGCAGTATTTT
CDR3: CSARAPGGDTQYF

D: TRBD1
length: 18
size: .
J: TRBJ2-6
V: TRBV2
DNA: TGTGCCAGCAGTAGTCCCGGGACAGTTAGCTCTGGGGCCAACGTCCTGACTTTC
CDR3: CASSSPGTVSSGANVLTF

D: TRBD1
length: 15
size: .
J: TRBJ1-6
V: TRBV10-3
DNA: TGTGCCACAAGGGGGGGGACAGGACAAAATTCACCCCTCCACTTT
CDR3: CATRGGTGQNSPLHF

D: TRBD1
length: 14
size: few
J: TRBJ2-2
V: TRBV6-1
DNA: TGTGCCAGCACCAGGACAGGGAGCACCGGGGAGCTGTTTTTT
CDR3: CASTRTGSTGELFF

D: .
length: 14
size: many
J: TRBJ2-3
V: TRBV24-1
DNA: TGTGCCACCAGTGATTTCAGGGGCACAGATACGCAGTATTTT
CDR3: CATSDFRGTDTQYF

D: .
length: 15
size: .
J: TRBJ2-1
V: TRBV18
DNA: TGTGCCAGCTCACCGAGGGTCATAGAGGTCCGTGAGCAGTTCTTC
CDR3: CASSPRVIEVREQFF

D: .
length: 15
size: many
J: TRBJ2-7
V: TRBV15
DNA: TGTGCCACCAGCAGAGTGGTTGACAGCTCCTACGAGCAGTGCTTC
CDR3: CATSRVVDSSYEQCF

D: .
length: 11
size: many
J: TRBJ2-1
V: TRBV19
DNA: TGTGCCAGTAGAGAACGGGCTGAGCAGTTCTTC
CDR3: CASRERAEQFF

D: TRBD2
length: 21
size: few
J: TRBJ2-7
V: TRBV12-3/TRBV12-4
DNA: TGTGCCAGCAGTTTAGCTGTTCGTTGGGGACTAGCGGGAGAATTATCCTACGAGCAGTACTTC
CDR3: CASSLAVRWGLAGELSYEQYF

D: .
length: 13
size: .
J: TRBJ1-2
V: TRBV27
DNA: TGTGCCAGCAGTTTATTTGGGGGGTGGGACTACACCTTC
CDR3: CASSLFGGWDYTF

D: .
length: 16
size: many
J: TRBJ1-5
V: TRBV15
DNA: TGTGCCACCAGCCCTTCGACAGCCCCCCAATATCAGCCCCAGCATTTT
CDR3: CATSPSTAPQYQPQHF

D: TRBD2
length: 15
size: .
J: TRBJ2-3
V: TRBV10-3
DNA: TGTGCCATCAGTAGAAGCGGGGGGGAGGCAGATACGCAGTATTTT
CDR3: CAISRSGGEADTQYF

D: TRBD1
length: 14
size: few
J: TRBJ2-1
V: TRBV4-1
DNA: TGCGCCAGCAGGACCACCAGGGGGCTGAATGAGCAGTTCTTC
CDR3: CASRTTRGLNEQFF

D: .
length: 13
size: .
J: TRBJ2-2
V: TRBV12-3/TRBV12-4
DNA: TGTGCCAGCAGTCCCCGGGACAACGGGGAGCTGTGTTTT
CDR3: CASSPRDNGELCF

D: TRBD1
length: 15
size: .
J: TRBJ1-5
V: TRBV12-3/TRBV12-4
DNA: TGTGCCAGCAGTTGGGGACAGGGGGGCAATCAGCCCCAGCATTTT
CDR3: CASSWGQGGNQPQHF

D: .
length: 13
size: many
J: TRBJ1-2
V: TRBV20-1
DNA: TGCAGTGCTAGAGCGGTAGGGGCAATCGGCTACACCTTC
CDR3: CSARAVGAIGYTF

D: .
length: 14
size: many
J: TRBJ2-5
V: TRBV9
DNA: TGTGCCAGCAGCGTAGGAATTAGCGAAGAGACCCAGTACTTC
CDR3: CASSVGISEETQYF

D: TRBD1
length: 14
size: .
J: TRBJ2-7
V: TRBV19
DNA: TGTGCCAGTAGGTCCGGGACAGGGGCCTACGAGCAGTACTTC
CDR3: CASRSGTGAYEQYF

D: TRBD1
length: 15
size: many
J: TRBJ2-1
V: TRBV29-1
DNA: TGCAGCGTTGAAGATCGACGGACAGGTAGCAATGAGCAGTTCTTC
CDR3: CSVEDRRTGSNEQFF

D: .
length: 13
size: few
J: TRBJ1-1
V: TRBV29-1
DNA: TGCAGCGTTGCGGTCACGGAGGACACTGAAGCTCTCTTT
CDR3: CSVAVTEDTEALF

D: .
length: 15
size: many
J: TRBJ1-1
V: TRBV7-3
DNA: TGTGCCAGCAGCCCGCTAGGACAGAGGAACACTGAAGCTTTCTTT
CDR3: CASSPLGQRNTEAFF

D: TRBD1
length: 13
size: many
J: TRBJ1-3
V: TRBV5-1
DNA: TGCGCCAGCAGCTTGGAGGGGGCGAACACCATATATTTT
CDR3: CASSLEGANTIYF

D: .
length: 13
size: .
J: TRBJ1-2
V: TRBV6-1
DNA: TGTGCCAGCAGTGTGGGGGTTAACTATGGCTACACCTTC
CDR3: CASSVGVNYGYTF

D: .
length: 12
size: many
J: TRBJ1-1
V: TRBV2
DNA: TGTGCCAGCAGTTTCCAGGCAGCCGAAGCTTTCTTT
CDR3: CASSFQAAEAFF

D: .
length: 12
size: .
J: TRBJ2-7
V: TRBV10-2
DNA: TGCGCCATACGGGGGGCGGGGTACGAGCAGTACTTC
CDR3: CAIRGAGYEQYF

D: .
length: 14
size: few
J: TRBJ2-1
V: TRBV4-2
DNA: TGTGCCAGCAGCCAGGGTAACTCCTACAATGAGCAGTTCTTC
CDR3: CASSQGNSYNEQFF

D: .
length: 12
size: many
J: TRBJ1-5
V: TRBV10-3
DNA: TGTGCCACCTCGACCGGCAATCAGCCCCAGCATTTT
CDR3: CATSTGNQPQHF

D: .
length: 12
size: few
J: TRBJ2-1
V: TRBV28
DNA: TGTGCCAGCAGTCGGAGTTTAGGTGAGCAGTTCTTC
CDR3: CASSRSLGEQFF

D: TRBD1
length: 12
size: .
J: TRBJ2-7
V: TRBV2
DNA: TGTGCCAGCAGTGGGACAGGGGACGAGCAGTACTTC
CDR3: CASSGTGDEQYF

D: TRBD1
length: 13
size: .
J: TRBJ2-7
V: TRBV19
DNA: TGTGCCAGTAGCGAGGGGGCTGCCTACGAGCAGTACTTC
CDR3: CASSEGAAYEQYF

D: TRBD1
length: 15
size: .
J: TRBJ2-7
V: TRBV6-1
DNA: TGTGCCAGCACCCTGAGGGACAGGAGCTCCTACGAGCAGTACTTC
CDR3: CASTLRDRSSYEQYF

D: TRBD1
length: 15
size: .
J: TRBJ1-4
V: TRBV20-1
DNA: TGCAGTGCCCGCGTCAACAGGGGCGCTAATGAAAAACTGTTTTTT
CDR3: CSARVNRGANEKLFF

D: TRBD1
length: 12
size: .
J: TRBJ1-1
V: TRBV24-1
DNA: TGTGCCACCAGTGATCGGGACAGAGAAGCTTTCTTT
CDR3: CATSDRDREAFF